The 32 T cell receptor beta chains below come from one sample, sequenced in a study of blood T cell repertoires in COVID-19. Generated by immunoSEQ multiplex PCR, the TCRdb table keeps only in-frame clones and is missing some. Of around 100,000 clones in the sample, 75% to 85% are singletons; the top ten hold about 5%. The specimen was peripheral blood. The source is a man aged 55 to 70 with acute or convalescent COVID-19.

This chain links TRBV3-1 (or the pseudogene TRBV3-2) with TRBJ1-2; TRBD1 matches at 8 bases. The CDR3 covers 17 residues. The germline CDR1 and CDR2 sequences are LGHDT and YNNKEL (reference sequence). V shed 0 bases, J shed 6 bases, and the junction held 12 bases outside the gene matches. CDR3 in DNA: TGTGCCAGCAGCCAAGATATAGGGGTTGGCAGGGGGCATGGCTACACCTTC. Translating it yields CASSQDIGVGRGHGYTF.

The chain has TRBV6-1 and TRBJ2-7; 8 bases are a match to TRBD1. Trimming removed 1 base from V and 5 bases from J; junction bases left unmatched: 4. The CDR3 spans 14 residues. CDR1 is MNHNS, CDR2 SASEGT, per germline. This chain's CDR3 is CASSEGDRGDEQYF. CDR3 coding DNA: TGTGCCAGCAGTGAAGGTGACAGGGGCGACGAGCAGTACTTC.

V usage is TRBV7-2 and J usage is TRBJ2-7, with D tentatively TRBD1 (6 bases). The CDR3 is 13 amino acids. Per germline, CDR1 SGHTA and CDR2 FQGNSA. V was clipped by 2 bases and J by 6 bases, with 11 bases between them. CDR3 bases: TGTGCCAGCAGCTTACTAGGACAGCTCGAGCAGTACTTC. Translation: CASSLLGQLEQYF.

The chain joins TRBV5-1 to TRBJ1-1; 9 positions match TRBD1. V was clipped by 5 bases and J by 5 bases; unmatched bases: 7. Germline CDR1 is SGHRS and CDR2 is YFSETQ. The CDR3 is 14 residues long. CDR3 residues: CASSPTTGGTEAFF. The CDR3 nucleotides are TGCGCCAGCAGTCCAACGACAGGGGGGACTGAAGCTTTCTTT.

This clone was observed a few times. The chain joins TRBV4-1 to TRBJ2-2; TRBD1 agrees at 7 bases. With V trimmed by 1 base and J by 6 bases, 8 bases remained unmatched. CDR1 is MGHRA, CDR2 YSYEKL, per germline. This CDR3 has 16 residues. The CDR3 reads CASSQGKGGVAGELFF. Here the CDR3 DNA reads TGCGCCAGCAGCCAAGGAAAAGGGGGCGTTGCCGGGGAGCTGTTTTTT.

Of note for this clone: Other DNA sequences in the sample encode the same CDR3. V usage is TRBV29-1 and J usage is TRBJ1-1; D not certain. Trimming removed 6 bases at V and 1 base at J, with 12 bases between. The CDR3 loop spans 13 amino acids. From germline, CDR1 is SQVTM and CDR2 ANQGSEA. The CDR3 reads CSVPRGRNTEAFF. CDR3 DNA sequence: TGCAGCGTCCCACGAGGAAGGAACACTGAAGCTTTCTTT.

This chain uses TRBV28 with TRBJ1-3; TRBD1 matches 8 bases. There are 15 residues in the CDR3. Germline values: CDR1 MDHEN, CDR2 SYDVKM. V lost 6 bases to trimming and J lost 2 bases; unmatched junction nucleotides: 6. In DNA form, the CDR3 reads TGTGCCAGCAGCAACTTACAGGGGGCTGGAAACACCATATATTTT. Encoded protein: CASSNLQGAGNTIYF.

The chain uses TRBV28 and TRBJ1-2; D is unclear. V dropped 4 bases and J dropped 1 base, with 10 bases sitting between them. The CDR3 is made up of 14 amino acids. Germline lookup yields CDR1 MDHEN and CDR2 SYDVKM. CDR3 in amino acids: CASSSPGLNYGYTF. As DNA, the CDR3 is TGTGCCAGCAGTTCCCCTGGACTTAACTATGGCTACACCTTC.

The rearrangement links TRBV6-2 or TRBV6-3 to TRBJ1-5; D remains unclear. Germline V gene sequence: CDR1 MNHEY, CDR2 SVGEGT. The CDR3 sequence is 14 residues long. Trimming removed 2 bases at V and 6 bases at J, with 11 bases between. CDR3 in amino acids: CASSYAGWSQPQHF. The DNA for the CDR3 is TGTGCCAGCAGTTACGCCGGGTGGAGTCAGCCCCAGCATTTT.

The V gene is TRBV18, the J gene TRBJ1-5; D unclear. Germline CDR1 reads KGHSH; CDR2 reads LQKENI. Trimming left V 3 bases short and J 4 bases short, with 7 bases between. The CDR3 covers 13 residues. The CDR3 region has the DNA TGTGCCAGCTCACCGGGCGAGAATCAGCCCCAGCATTTT. Amino acid sequence: CASSPGENQPQHF.

CDR3 region: CASSLKRDRVKYGYTF. As DNA, the CDR3 is TGTGCCAGCAGTTTGAAGAGGGACAGGGTAAAATATGGCTACACCTTC. The chain recombines TRBV27 with TRBJ1-2; 9 nucleotides match TRBD1. In germline, CDR1 is MNHEY, CDR2 SMNVEV (reference sequence). The CDR3 runs 16 residues. The junction had 10 bases not matched to a gene; V was cut back by 3 bases and J by 5 bases.

The chain uses TRBV5-1 and TRBJ1-1; TRBD1 matches at 8 bases. The germline V gene has CDR1 SGHRS and CDR2 YFSETQ. The V segment lost 1 base and the J segment 1 base; nucleotides outside the gene matches: 3. This CDR3 is built from 15 residues. In DNA form, the CDR3 reads TGCGCCAGCAGCTTGCTCCAGGGGGCGAACACTGAAGCTTTCTTT. This codes for CASSLLQGANTEAFF.

The V call is TRBV30, the J call TRBJ2-3; 7 bases agree with TRBD2. Germline values: CDR1 GTSNPN, CDR2 SVGIG (reference sequence). This CDR3 region has 16 residues. V dropped 3 bases and J dropped 9; count of bases not matched to a gene: 18. For the CDR3, the DNA is TGTGCCTGGAGAAGGAGTCAGGCCTACCCCGGGGGGACGCAGTATTTT. Protein product: CAWRRSQAYPGGTQYF.

In the case of this clone: At the DNA level, this CDR3 is encoded by other sequences in the same sample as well. V and J are TRBV9 and TRBJ2-1; 8 nucleotides line up with TRBD2. V gave up 4 bases and J gave up 0 bases; unmatched junction bases: 3. The germline CDR1 and CDR2 sequences are SGDLS and YYNGEE. The CDR3 spans 15 residues. The CDR3 sequence is CASSPSGSSYNEQFF. The CDR3 DNA sequence: TGTGCCAGCAGCCCGAGCGGGAGCTCCTACAATGAGCAGTTCTTC.

The chain is built from TRBV3-1 (or the pseudogene TRBV3-2) and TRBJ1-2, with TRBD1 as a possible D gene (5 bases). The CDR3 length is 14 residues. V shed 0 bases and J shed 11 bases, with 16 bases lying between them. Germline V gives CDR1 LGHDT, CDR2 YNNKEL (reference sequence). The CDR3 DNA follows: TGTGCCAGCAGCCAAGATACGGGACTATGGAGGTACACCTTC. As protein: CASSQDTGLWRYTF.

This chain links TRBV7-9 with TRBJ2-2; the D is unclear. V was cut by 1 base and J by 1 base, with 4 bases left in between. Germline V gives CDR1 SEHNR, CDR2 FQNEAQ (reference sequence). This CDR3 is 14 amino acids long. The CDR3 DNA reads as TGTGCCAGCAGCTTAGGTCAGAACACCGGGGAGCTGTTTTTT. Its translation: CASSLGQNTGELFF.

The chain has TRBV7-2 and TRBJ2-3, with 11 bases matching TRBD2. J lost 4 bases, V lost 11 bases, and 8 bases had no gene match. Germline V lookup: CDR1 SGHTA, CDR2 FQGNSA. The CDR3 has 14 amino acids. The CDR3 nucleotides are TGTGCCGGAATGCTAGCGGGAGGTTCAGATACGCAGTATTTT. It yields the protein CAGMLAGGSDTQYF.

The CDR3 bases are TGTGCCAGCAGCTTGGGAGCGGGAGTTGTAAATGAGCAGTTCTTC. It codes for CASSLGAGVVNEQFF. This chain links TRBV11-2 with TRBJ2-1; 8 bases agree with TRBD2. The germline V gene has CDR1 SGHAT and CDR2 FQNNGV. The CDR3 spans 15 residues. Trimming removed 3 bases from V and 7 bases from J; junction bases left unmatched: 8.

J is TRBJ2-2 and V is TRBV19; 7 bases agree with TRBD2. With V trimmed by 2 bases and J by 6 bases, 9 bases remained unmatched. This CDR3 comprises 16 residues. CDR1 is LNHDA, CDR2 SQIVND, per germline (reference sequence). Here the CDR3 DNA reads TGTGCCAGTAGTATAAGTTTGGGGAGGGGCGCCGGGGAGCTGTTTTTT. Translation gives CASSISLGRGAGELFF.

The genes are TRBV7-2 and TRBJ2-7, with 7 bases fitting TRBD2. Germline assignment: CDR1 SGHTA and CDR2 FQGNSA. The length of the CDR3 is 15 residues. Trimming cost V 1 base and J 2 bases; bases outside gene matches: 5. The CDR3 nucleotides are TGTGCCAGCAGCTTAGGGCCGGGAGGTCCCTACGAGCAGTACTTC. Its translation is CASSLGPGGPYEQYF.

The rearrangement links TRBV7-8 to TRBJ1-1; 7 bases match TRBD1. The CDR3 is 16 residues long. The V gene's germline CDR1 is SGHVS and CDR2 FQNEAQ. Losses at the gene ends were 1 base for V and 0 bases for J; bases not matched to a gene: 5. The CDR3 nucleotides are TGTGCCAGCAGCTTAGTTAGGGGGCATGTGAACACTGAAGCTTTCTTT. Its protein product is CASSLVRGHVNTEAFF.

The sample holds one count of this clone. The chain links TRBV14 to TRBJ2-7, with 7 positions matching TRBD2. CDR3 length: 17 residues. Per germline, CDR1 SGHDN and CDR2 FVKESK. V lost 0 bases and J lost 0; bases outside the gene matches: 8. The CDR3, as DNA: TGTGCCAGCAGCCAAGAGGTGGAAAGCGGGAACTCCTACGAGCAGTACTTC. The encoded protein is CASSQEVESGNSYEQYF.

V gene TRBV5-6 combines with J gene TRBJ2-2; TRBD2 is a possible D gene (6 bases). V lost 3 bases to trimming and J lost 6 bases, with 9 bases between them. The CDR3 runs to 13 residues. Germline CDR1 and CDR2: SGHDT and YYEEEE. CDR3 in DNA: TGTGCCAGCAGCTGGGTAGCGGCCGGGGAGCTGTTTTTT. This sequence encodes CASSWVAAGELFF.

The chain carries TRBV5-5 and TRBJ1-3; 9 bases match TRBD1. The junction had 15 bases not matched to a gene; V was cut back by 4 bases and J by 7 bases. The germline V gene encodes CDR1 SGHKS and CDR2 YYEKEE (reference sequence). The CDR3 has 17 residues. CDR3 residues: CASSVRFTGGEVNTIYF. The DNA of the CDR3 is TGTGCCAGCAGCGTAAGATTCACAGGGGGCGAAGTGAACACCATATATTTT.

The chain links TRBV7-2 to TRBJ1-1; TRBD1 matches 12 bases. V lost 5 bases, J lost 0 bases, and 4 bases stayed unmatched. This CDR3 is built from 16 residues. Germline V gene data show CDR1 as SGHTA and CDR2 as FQGNSA. CDR3 DNA: TGTGCCAGCAGCCCCGGGACAGGGGGCGTGAACACTGAAGCTTTCTTT. Its translation is CASSPGTGGVNTEAFF.

CDR3 in amino acids: CASSSTGFELFF. The CDR3 nucleotides are TGTGCCAGCAGCTCGACAGGTTTTGAACTGTTTTTT. V is TRBV7-9 and J is TRBJ1-4; tentative D call: TRBD1 (6 bases). V was pared by 4 bases and J by 12 bases, with 12 bases between. The length of the CDR3 is 12 residues. The germline V gene has CDR1 SEHNR and CDR2 FQNEAQ (reference sequence). The full variable domain, with the rest looked up from reference TRBV7-9 and TRBJ1-4, is DTGVSQNPRHKITKRGQNVTFRCDPISEHNRLYWYRQTLGQGPEFLTYFQNEAQLEKSRLLSDRFSAERPKGSFSTLEIQRTEQGDSAMYLCASSSTGFELFFGSGTQLSVL.

This rearrangement joins TRBV5-8 to TRBJ1-1, with 9 bases lining up with TRBD1. V was clipped by 4 bases and J by 5 bases; unmatched bases: 15. Germline assignment: CDR1 SGHTS and CDR2 YDEGEE. The CDR3 is 17 residues long. CDR3: CASSPGTGSTFRTEAFF. The CDR3 region has the DNA TGTGCCAGCAGCCCTGGGACAGGGTCAACGTTTAGGACTGAAGCTTTCTTT.

The rearrangement links TRBV5-1 to TRBJ1-4, with D tentatively TRBD1 (6 bases). The CDR3 covers 14 residues. V lost 4 bases to trimming and J lost 3 bases, with 10 bases between them. Germline V gene lookup returns CDR1 SGHRS and CDR2 YFSETQ. CDR3 DNA sequence: TGCGCCAGCAGCCCGGGGGGCGCTAATGAAAAACTGTTTTTT. It is translated as CASSPGGANEKLFF.

This rearrangement joins TRBV7-2 to TRBJ1-1; TRBD1 agrees at 7 bases. The CDR3 consists of 15 residues. Germline V gene lookup returns CDR1 SGHTA and CDR2 FQGNSA. J lost 4 bases, V lost 5 bases, and 10 bases had no gene match. The DNA of the CDR3 is TGTGCCAGCAGCCCCGACAGGGTCTCGGTCACTGAAGCTTTCTTT. Amino acid sequence: CASSPDRVSVTEAFF.

The chain recombines TRBV5-4 with TRBJ2-7; 8 bases fit TRBD1. The CDR3 has 13 amino acids. After removal of 4 bases from V and 3 bases from J, the junction contained 3 bases not matched to a gene. Germline CDR1 and CDR2: SGHNT and YYREEE (reference sequence). The CDR3 region is CASSTGQDYEQYF. In DNA, the CDR3 is TGTGCCAGCAGCACGGGACAGGACTACGAGCAGTACTTC.

The V and J genes are TRBV30 and TRBJ1-2, with a possible D match to TRBD1 (6 bases). CDR3 length: 13 amino acids. CDR1 is GTSNPN and CDR2 is SVGIG in the germline V gene (reference sequence). V was shortened by 5 bases and J by 3 bases, with 13 bases between the two germline ends. The CDR3 nucleotides read TGTGCCTGGGGGGGGCGGGGAGACTATGGCTACACCTTC. Encoded protein: CAWGGRGDYGYTF.

The chain combines TRBV5-1 with TRBJ1-1; no reliable D call. Trimming stripped 0 bases from V and 5 bases from J, with 8 bases between. CDR3 length: 13 residues. Germline CDR1 reads SGHRS; CDR2 reads YFSETQ. The CDR3 is CASSLDSQTEAFF. The CDR3 DNA sequence: TGCGCCAGCAGCTTGGATTCCCAAACTGAAGCTTTCTTT.